The 5 T cell receptor beta chains below come from one sample, sequenced in a study of OX40 agonist ivuxolimab in advanced cancers. Sequencing used immunoSEQ multiplex PCR; TCRdb keeps in-frame clones, though not all of them. The sample contains 99,000 or so clones, approximately 93% of which appear only once. The material was CD4+ or CD8+ T cells sorted from blood, obtained in a trial of the OX40 agonist ivuxolimab. The receptors come from an adult with an advanced solid tumor such as melanoma, head and neck, liver or kidney cancer.

The chain uses TRBV2 and TRBJ2-7; possibly TRBD1 for D (6 bases). V was clipped by 8 bases and J by 0 bases, with 14 bases between them. This CDR3 has 14 amino acids. CDR1 is SNHLY and CDR2 is FYNNEI in the germline V gene. CDR3 bases: TGTGCCAGCCAGCTACAGGGAGCCTCCTACGAGCAGTACTTC. Protein sequence: CASQLQGASYEQYF.

The gene calls are TRBV7-2 and TRBJ1-3, with 8 positions matching TRBD1. This CDR3 has 15 residues. Germline CDR1 SGHTA, CDR2 FQGNSA. V dropped 5 bases and J dropped 3; count of bases not matched to a gene: 6. CDR3 residues: CASSNQGASGNTIYF. The CDR3 DNA reads as TGTGCCAGCAGCAACCAGGGGGCTAGTGGAAACACCATATATTTT.

The V gene is TRBV7-2, the J gene TRBJ1-1; D is perhaps TRBD1 (6 bases). V lost 4 bases and J 4 bases, leaving 10 bases between the germline ends. The CDR3 runs 13 residues. The germline V gene has CDR1 SGHTA and CDR2 FQGNSA. In DNA form, the CDR3 reads TGTGCCAGCAGCTCTACGGGGGCCACTGAAGCTTTCTTT. This codes for CASSSTGATEAFF.

The chain couples TRBV7-9 to TRBJ1-6; D unclear. Trimming removed 5 bases at V and 2 bases at J, with 13 bases between. The germline V gene encodes CDR1 SEHNR and CDR2 FQNEAQ (reference sequence). The length of the CDR3 is 16 residues. The CDR3 region has the DNA TGTGCCAGCAGCACGAGGGAGGCCACCTATAATTCACCCCTCCACTTT. Amino acids: CASSTREATYNSPLHF.

The genes are TRBV15 and TRBJ2-1, with 12 nucleotides matching TRBD2. This CDR3 comprises 18 residues. Germline lookup yields CDR1 LNHNV and CDR2 YYDKDF (reference sequence). The J segment lost 6 bases and the V segment lost 0 bases, leaving 9 bases of the junction unmatched. For the CDR3, the DNA is TGTGCCACCAGCAGAGATCTTCCGACTAGCGGGAGATCCAATGAGCAGTTCTTC. This sequence encodes CATSRDLPTSGRSNEQFF.